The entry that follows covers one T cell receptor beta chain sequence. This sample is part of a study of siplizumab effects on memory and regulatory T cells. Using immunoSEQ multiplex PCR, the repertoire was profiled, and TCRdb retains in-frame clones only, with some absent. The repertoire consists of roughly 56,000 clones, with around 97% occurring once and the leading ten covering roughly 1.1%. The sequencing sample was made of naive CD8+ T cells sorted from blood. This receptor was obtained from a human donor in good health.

Here the CDR3 DNA reads TGTGCTAGTGGTTTGGCCTTGTCAGGGGTTGACACGCAGTATTTT. Amino acid sequence: CASGLALSGVDTQYF. The gene calls are TRBV12-5 and TRBJ2-3; TRBD1 is a possible D gene (6 bases). Germline V gives CDR1 LGHNT, CDR2 FRNRAP. This CDR3 has 15 residues. V was shortened by 1 base and J by 9 bases, with 17 bases between the two germline ends.